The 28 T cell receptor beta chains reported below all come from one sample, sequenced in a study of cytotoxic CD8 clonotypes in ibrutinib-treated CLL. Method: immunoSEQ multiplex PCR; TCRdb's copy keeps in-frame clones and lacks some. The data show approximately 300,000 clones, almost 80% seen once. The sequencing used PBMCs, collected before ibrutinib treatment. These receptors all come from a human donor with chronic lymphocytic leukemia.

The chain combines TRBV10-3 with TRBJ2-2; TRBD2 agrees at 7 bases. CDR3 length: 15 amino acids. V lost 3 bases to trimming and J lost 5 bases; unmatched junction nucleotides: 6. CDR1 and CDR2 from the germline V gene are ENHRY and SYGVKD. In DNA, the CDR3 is TGTGCCATCAGTGAAGAGACTAGCTGGACCGGGGAGCTGTTTTTT. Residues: CAISEETSWTGELFF.

In DNA form, the CDR3 reads TGTGCCAGCAGCCCGGGACTAGCGGAACCCTACGAGCAGTACTTC. Protein sequence: CASSPGLAEPYEQYF. The chain recombines TRBV5-4 with TRBJ2-7; 11 bases match TRBD2. Trimming took 4 bases from V and 2 from J; bases not matched to a gene: 5. Germline V gene data show CDR1 as SGHNT and CDR2 as YYREEE (reference sequence). The CDR3 is made up of 15 amino acids.

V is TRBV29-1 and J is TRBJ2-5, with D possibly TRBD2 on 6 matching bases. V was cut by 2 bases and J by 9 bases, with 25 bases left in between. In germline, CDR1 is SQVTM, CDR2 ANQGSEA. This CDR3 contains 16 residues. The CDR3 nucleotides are TGCAGCGTTGAACCTCAAAGATCTAGCGTTAATCGGGCCCAGTACTTC. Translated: CSVEPQRSSVNRAQYF.

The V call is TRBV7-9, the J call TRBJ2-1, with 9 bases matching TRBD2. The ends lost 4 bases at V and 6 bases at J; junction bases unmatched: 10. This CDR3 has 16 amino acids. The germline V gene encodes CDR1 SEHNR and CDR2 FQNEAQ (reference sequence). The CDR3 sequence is CASSSRTGLAFNEQFF. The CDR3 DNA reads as TGTGCCAGCAGCTCAAGGACGGGACTAGCTTTCAATGAGCAGTTCTTC.

The CDR3 DNA reads TGTGCCTGGAGTCCGGGACTTTCCTACGAGCAGTACTTC. It encodes CAWSPGLSYEQYF. This chain connects TRBV30 to TRBJ2-7, with D possibly being TRBD2 (6 bases). With 2 bases removed from V and 1 base from J, the gap between germline ends came to 9 bases. Looked up from germline, CDR1 is GTSNPN and CDR2 is SVGIG (reference sequence). The CDR3 is 13 amino acids.

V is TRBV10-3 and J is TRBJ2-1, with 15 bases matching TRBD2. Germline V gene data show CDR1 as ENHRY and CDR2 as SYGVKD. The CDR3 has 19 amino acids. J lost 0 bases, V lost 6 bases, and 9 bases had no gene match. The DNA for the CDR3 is TGTGCCATCAGGATTACCGGGACTAGCGGGGGGAGCTCCTACAATGAGCAGTTCTTC. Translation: CAIRITGTSGGSSYNEQFF.

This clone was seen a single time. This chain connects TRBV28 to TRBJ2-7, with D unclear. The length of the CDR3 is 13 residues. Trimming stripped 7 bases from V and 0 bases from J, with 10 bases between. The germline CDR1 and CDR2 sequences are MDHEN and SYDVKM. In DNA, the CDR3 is TGTGCCAGCACCATTCCCGGCTCCTACGAGCAGTACTTC. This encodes CASTIPGSYEQYF. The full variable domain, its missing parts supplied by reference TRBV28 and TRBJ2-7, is DVKVTQSSRYLVKRTGEKVFLECVQDMDHENMFWYRQDPGLGLRLIYFSYDVKMKEKGDIPEGYSVSREKKERFSLILESASTNQTSMYLCASTIPGSYEQYFGPGTRLTVT.

The chain's CDR3 is CASSFGRDYEQYF. The CDR3 coding sequence is TGTGCCAGCAGCTTTGGGCGGGACTACGAGCAGTACTTC. This chain links TRBV7-2 with TRBJ2-7; possible D gene TRBD2, 6 bases. CDR1 SGHTA and CDR2 FQGNSA come from the germline V gene. The V gene lost 3 bases and the J gene lost 3 bases, with 9 bases spanning the gap. The CDR3 loop spans 13 amino acids.

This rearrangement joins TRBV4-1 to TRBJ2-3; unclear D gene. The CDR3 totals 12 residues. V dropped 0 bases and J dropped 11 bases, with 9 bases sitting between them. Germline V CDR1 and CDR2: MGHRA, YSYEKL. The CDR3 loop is CASSQDVSEQYF. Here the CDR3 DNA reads TGCGCCAGCAGCCAAGATGTAAGCGAGCAGTATTTT.

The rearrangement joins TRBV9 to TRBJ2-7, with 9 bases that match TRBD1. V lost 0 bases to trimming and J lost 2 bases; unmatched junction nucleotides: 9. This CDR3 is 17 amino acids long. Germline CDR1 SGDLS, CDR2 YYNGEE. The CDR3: CASSVGSERDRAYEQYF. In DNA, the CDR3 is TGTGCCAGCAGCGTAGGTAGCGAGCGGGACAGGGCCTACGAGCAGTACTTC.

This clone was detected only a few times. In DNA form, the CDR3 reads TGTGCCTGGACAAGGGGACCGGGGCAGCCCCAGCATTTT. Translation: CAWTRGPGQPQHF. V usage is TRBV30 and J usage is TRBJ1-5, with a possible D match to TRBD1 (5 bases). The V gene lost 4 bases and the J gene lost 7 bases, with 14 bases spanning the gap. The length of the CDR3 is 13 residues. Per germline, CDR1 GTSNPN and CDR2 SVGIG (reference sequence).

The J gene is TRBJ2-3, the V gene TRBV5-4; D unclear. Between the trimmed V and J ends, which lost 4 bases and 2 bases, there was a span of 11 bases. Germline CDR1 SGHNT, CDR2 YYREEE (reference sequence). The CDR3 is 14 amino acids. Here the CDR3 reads CASSERVDTDTQYF. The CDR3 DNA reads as TGTGCCAGCAGCGAACGGGTGGACACAGATACGCAGTATTTT.

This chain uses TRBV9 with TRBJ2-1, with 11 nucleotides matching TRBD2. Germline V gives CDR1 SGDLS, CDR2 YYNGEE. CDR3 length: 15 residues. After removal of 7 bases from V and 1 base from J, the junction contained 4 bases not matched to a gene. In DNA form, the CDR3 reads TGTGCCAGCTCACTAGCGGGAGCTTCCTACAATGAGCAGTTCTTC. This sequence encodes CASSLAGASYNEQFF. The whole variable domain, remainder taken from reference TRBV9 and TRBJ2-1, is DSGVTQTPKHLITATGQRVTLRCSPRSGDLSVYWYQQSLDQGLQFLIQYYNGEERAKGNILERFSAQQFPDLHSELNLSSLELGDSALYFCASSLAGASYNEQFFGPGTRLTVL.

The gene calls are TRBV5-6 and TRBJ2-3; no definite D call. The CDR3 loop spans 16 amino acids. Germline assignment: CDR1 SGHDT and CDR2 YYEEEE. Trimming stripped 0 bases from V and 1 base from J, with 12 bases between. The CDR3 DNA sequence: TGTGCCAGCAGCTTGGATGGGTTCCCGGGCACAGATACGCAGTATTTT. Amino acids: CASSLDGFPGTDTQYF.

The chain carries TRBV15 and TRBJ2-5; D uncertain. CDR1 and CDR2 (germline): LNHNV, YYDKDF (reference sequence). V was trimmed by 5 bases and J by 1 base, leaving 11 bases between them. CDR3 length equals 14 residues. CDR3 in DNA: TGTGCCACCAGCCCTAGACGGTCCCAAGAGACCCAGTACTTC. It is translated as CATSPRRSQETQYF.

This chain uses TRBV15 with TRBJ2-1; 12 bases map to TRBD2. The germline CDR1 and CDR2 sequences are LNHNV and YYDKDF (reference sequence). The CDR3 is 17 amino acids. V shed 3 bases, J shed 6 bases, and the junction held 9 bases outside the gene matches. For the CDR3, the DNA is TGTGCCACCAGCAGTACGACTAGCGGGAGTAGGGTCAATGAGCAGTTCTTC. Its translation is CATSSTTSGSRVNEQFF. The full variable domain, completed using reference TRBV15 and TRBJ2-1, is DAMVIQNPRYQVTQFGKPVTLSCSQTLNHNVMYWYQQKSSQAPKLLFHYYDKDFNNEADTPDNFQSRRPNTSFCFLDIRSPGLGDTAMYLCATSSTTSGSRVNEQFFGPGTRLTVL.

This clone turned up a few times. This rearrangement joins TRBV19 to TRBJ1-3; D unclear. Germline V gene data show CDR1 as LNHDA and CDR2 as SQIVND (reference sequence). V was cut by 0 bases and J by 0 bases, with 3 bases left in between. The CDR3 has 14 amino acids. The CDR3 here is CASSIDSSGNTIYF. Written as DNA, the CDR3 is TGTGCCAGTAGTATAGACAGCTCTGGAAACACCATATATTTT. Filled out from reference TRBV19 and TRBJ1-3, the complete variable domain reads DGGITQSPKYLFRKEGQNVTLSCEQNLNHDAMYWYRQDPGQGLRLIYYSQIVNDFQKGDIAEGYSVSREKKESFPLTVTSAQKNPTAFYLCASSIDSSGNTIYFGEGSWLTVV.

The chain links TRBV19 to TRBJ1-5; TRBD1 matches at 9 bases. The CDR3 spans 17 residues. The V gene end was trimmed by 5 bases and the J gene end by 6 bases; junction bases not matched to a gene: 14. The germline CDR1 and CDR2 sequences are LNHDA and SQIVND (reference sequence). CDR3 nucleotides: TGTGCCAGTAGTCCCATGGAGGGACAGGGTTTGGGTCAGCCCCAGCATTTT. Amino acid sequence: CASSPMEGQGLGQPQHF.

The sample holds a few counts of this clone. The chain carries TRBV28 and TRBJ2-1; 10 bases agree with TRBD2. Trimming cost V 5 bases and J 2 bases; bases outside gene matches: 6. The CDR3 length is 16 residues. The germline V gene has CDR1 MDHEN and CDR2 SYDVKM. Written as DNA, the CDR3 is TGTGCCAGCAGTCAAGCGGGAGGGCCGCCCTACAATGAGCAGTTCTTC. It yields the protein CASSQAGGPPYNEQFF.

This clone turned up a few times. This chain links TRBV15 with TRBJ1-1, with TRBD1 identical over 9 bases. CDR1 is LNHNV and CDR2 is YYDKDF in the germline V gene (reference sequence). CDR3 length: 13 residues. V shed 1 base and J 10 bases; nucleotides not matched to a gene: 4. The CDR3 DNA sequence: TGTGCCACCAGCAGAGCACAGGGGGCATTAGCTTTCTTT. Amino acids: CATSRAQGALAFF.

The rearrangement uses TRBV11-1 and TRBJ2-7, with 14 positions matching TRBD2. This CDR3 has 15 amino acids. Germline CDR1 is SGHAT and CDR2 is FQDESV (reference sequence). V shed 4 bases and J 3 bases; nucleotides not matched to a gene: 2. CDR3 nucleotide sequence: TGTGCCAGCAGCTCCGGGACTAGCGGGAGCTACGAGCAGTACTTC. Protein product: CASSSGTSGSYEQYF.

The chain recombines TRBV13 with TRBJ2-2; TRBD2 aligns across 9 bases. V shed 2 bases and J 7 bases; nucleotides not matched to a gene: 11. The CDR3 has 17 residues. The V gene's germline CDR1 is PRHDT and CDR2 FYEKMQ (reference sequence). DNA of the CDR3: TGTGCCAGCAGCTTAAGATTAGCGGGAGATGTCGACGGGGAGCTGTTTTTT. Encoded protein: CASSLRLAGDVDGELFF.

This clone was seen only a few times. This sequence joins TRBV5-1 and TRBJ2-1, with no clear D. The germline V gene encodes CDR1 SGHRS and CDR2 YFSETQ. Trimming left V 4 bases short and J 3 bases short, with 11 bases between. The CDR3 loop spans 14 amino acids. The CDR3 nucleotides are TGCGCCAGCAGCACCCCGGACGGCTACAATGAGCAGTTCTTC. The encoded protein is CASSTPDGYNEQFF.

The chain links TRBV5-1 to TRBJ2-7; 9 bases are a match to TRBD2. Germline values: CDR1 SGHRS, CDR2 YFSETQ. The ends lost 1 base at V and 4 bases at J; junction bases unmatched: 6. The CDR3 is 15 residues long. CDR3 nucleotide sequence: TGCGCCAGCAGCTTGTCCGGGACTAGCATTTACGAGCAGTACTTC. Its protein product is CASSLSGTSIYEQYF.

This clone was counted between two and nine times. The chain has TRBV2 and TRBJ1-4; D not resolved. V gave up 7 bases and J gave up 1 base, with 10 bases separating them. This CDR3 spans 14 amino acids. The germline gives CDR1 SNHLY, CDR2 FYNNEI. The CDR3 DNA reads TGTGCCAGCACCCTACCCGGAACTAATGAAAAACTGTTTTTT. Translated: CASTLPGTNEKLFF.

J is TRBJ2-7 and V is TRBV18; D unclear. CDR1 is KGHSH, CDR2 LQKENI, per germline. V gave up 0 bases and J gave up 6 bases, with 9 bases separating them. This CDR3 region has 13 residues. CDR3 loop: CASSPPLVREQYF. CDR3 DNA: TGTGCCAGCTCACCACCGTTGGTGCGCGAGCAGTACTTC.

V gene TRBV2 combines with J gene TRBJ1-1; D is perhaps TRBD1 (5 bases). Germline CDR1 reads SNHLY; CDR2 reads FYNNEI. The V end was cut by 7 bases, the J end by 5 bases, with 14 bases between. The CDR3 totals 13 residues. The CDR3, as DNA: TGTGCCAGCACAGATGGGGGAAATACTGAAGCTTTCTTT. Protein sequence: CASTDGGNTEAFF.

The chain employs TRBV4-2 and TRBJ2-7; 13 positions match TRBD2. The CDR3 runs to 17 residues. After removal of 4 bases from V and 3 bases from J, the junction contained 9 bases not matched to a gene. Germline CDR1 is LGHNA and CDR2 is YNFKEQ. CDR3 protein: CASSRTSGRASGYEQYF. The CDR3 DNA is TGTGCCAGCAGCCGAACTAGCGGGAGGGCCTCTGGCTACGAGCAGTACTTC.